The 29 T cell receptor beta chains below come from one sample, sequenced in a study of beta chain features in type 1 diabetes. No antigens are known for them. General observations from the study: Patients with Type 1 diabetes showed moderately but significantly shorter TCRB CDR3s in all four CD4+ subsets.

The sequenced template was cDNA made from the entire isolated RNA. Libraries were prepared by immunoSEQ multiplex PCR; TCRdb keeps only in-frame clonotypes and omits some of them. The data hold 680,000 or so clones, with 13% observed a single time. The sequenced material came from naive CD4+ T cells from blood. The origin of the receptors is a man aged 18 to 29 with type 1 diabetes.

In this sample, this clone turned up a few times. The DNA for the CDR3 is TGTGCCAGTAGTAAAGGACAGGGTAGTCCGGATACGCAGTATTTT. This codes for CASSKGQGSPDTQYF. The J gene is TRBJ2-3, the V gene TRBV19, with 8 bases matching TRBD1. The junction had 9 bases not matched to a gene; V was cut back by 4 bases and J by 6 bases. CDR3 size: 15 residues. From germline, CDR1 is LNHDA and CDR2 SQIVND (reference sequence).

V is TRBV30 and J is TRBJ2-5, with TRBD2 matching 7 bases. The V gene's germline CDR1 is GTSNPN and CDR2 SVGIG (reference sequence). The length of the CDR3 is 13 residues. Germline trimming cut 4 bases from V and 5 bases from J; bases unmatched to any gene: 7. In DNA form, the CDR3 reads TGTGCCTGGACCAAGCGGGGCGGGGAGACCCAGTACTTC. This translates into CAWTKRGGETQYF.

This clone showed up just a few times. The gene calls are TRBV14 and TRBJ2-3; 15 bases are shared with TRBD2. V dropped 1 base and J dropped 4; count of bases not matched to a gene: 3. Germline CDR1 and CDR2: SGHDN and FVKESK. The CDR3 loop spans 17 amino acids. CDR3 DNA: TGTGCCAGCAGCCAAGGTTGGACTAGCGGGGGGGCAGATACGCAGTATTTT. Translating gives CASSQGWTSGGADTQYF.

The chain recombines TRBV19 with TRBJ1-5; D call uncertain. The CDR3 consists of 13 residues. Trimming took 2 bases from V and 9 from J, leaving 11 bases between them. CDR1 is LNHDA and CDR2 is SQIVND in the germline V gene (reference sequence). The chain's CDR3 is CASSISGSGPQHF. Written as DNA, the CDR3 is TGTGCCAGTAGTATAAGCGGTTCTGGGCCCCAGCATTTT.

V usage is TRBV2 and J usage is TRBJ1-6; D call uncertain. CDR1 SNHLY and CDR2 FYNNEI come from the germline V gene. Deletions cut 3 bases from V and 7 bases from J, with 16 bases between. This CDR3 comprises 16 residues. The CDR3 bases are TGTGCCAGCAGTGATCCCGGAGGCTTACTAAATTCACCCCTCCACTTT. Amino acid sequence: CASSDPGGLLNSPLHF. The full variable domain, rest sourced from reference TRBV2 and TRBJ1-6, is EPEVTQTPSHQVTQMGQEVILRCVPISNHLYFYWYRQILGQKVEFLVSFYNNEISEKSEIFDDQFSVERPDGSNFTLKIRSTKLEDSAMYFCASSDPGGLLNSPLHFGNGTRLTVT.

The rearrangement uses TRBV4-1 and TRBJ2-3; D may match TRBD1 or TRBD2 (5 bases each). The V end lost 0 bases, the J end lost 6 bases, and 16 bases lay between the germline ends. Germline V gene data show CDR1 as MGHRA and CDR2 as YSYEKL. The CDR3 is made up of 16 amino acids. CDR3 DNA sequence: TGCGCCAGCAGCCAAGATACGGGGACCCCTATTGATACGCAGTATTTT. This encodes CASSQDTGTPIDTQYF.

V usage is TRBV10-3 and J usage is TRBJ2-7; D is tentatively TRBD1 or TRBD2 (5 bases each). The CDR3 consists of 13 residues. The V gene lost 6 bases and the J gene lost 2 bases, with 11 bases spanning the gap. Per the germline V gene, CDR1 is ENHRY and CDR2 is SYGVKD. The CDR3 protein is CAISQGVTYEQYF. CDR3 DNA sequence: TGTGCCATCAGCCAGGGAGTGACCTACGAGCAGTACTTC.

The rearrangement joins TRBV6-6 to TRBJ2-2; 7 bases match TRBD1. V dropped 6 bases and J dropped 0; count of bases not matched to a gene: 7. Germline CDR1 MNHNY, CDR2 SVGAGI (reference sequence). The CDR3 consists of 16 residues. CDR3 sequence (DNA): TGTGCCAGCAGCCTATCCGGGACAGCGAACACCGGGGAGCTGTTTTTT. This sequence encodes CASSLSGTANTGELFF.

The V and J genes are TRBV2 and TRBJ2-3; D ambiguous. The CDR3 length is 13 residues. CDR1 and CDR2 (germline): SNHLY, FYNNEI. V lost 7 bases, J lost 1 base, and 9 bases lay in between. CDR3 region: CASKWSGTDTQYF. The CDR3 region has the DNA TGTGCCAGCAAATGGTCTGGCACAGATACGCAGTATTTT.

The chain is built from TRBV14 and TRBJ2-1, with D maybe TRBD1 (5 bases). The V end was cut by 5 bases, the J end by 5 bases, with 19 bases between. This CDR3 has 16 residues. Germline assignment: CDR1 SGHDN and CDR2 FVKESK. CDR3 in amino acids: CASSSLGNLQDNEQFF. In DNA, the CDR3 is TGTGCCAGCAGCTCTCTTGGGAACCTACAGGACAATGAGCAGTTCTTC.

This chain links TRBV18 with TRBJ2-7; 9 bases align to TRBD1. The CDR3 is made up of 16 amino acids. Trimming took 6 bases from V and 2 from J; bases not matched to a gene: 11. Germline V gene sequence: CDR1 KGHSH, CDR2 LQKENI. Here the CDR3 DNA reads TGTGCCAGCTCCACCATGGGACAGGGAAATCCCTACGAGCAGTACTTC. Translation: CASSTMGQGNPYEQYF.

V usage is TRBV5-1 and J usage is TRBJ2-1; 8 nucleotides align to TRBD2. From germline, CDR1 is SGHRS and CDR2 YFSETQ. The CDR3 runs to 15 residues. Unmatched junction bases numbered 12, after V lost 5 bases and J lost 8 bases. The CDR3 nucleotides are TGCGCCAGCAGGCCTACTAGCGGCCTTCGCGATGAGCAGTTCTTC. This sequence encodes CASRPTSGLRDEQFF.

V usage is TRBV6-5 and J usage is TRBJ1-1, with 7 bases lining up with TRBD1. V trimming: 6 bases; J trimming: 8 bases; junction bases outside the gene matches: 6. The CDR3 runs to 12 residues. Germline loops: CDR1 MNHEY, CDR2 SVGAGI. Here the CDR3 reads CASSARQGEAFF. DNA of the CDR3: TGTGCCAGCAGCGCCCGACAGGGCGAAGCTTTCTTT.

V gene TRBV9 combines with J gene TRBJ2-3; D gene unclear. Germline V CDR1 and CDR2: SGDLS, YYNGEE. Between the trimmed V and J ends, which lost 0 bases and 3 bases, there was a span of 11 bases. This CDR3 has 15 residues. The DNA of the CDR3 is TGTGCCAGCAGCGTAGGGTTAGGTCAAACAGATACGCAGTATTTT. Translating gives CASSVGLGQTDTQYF. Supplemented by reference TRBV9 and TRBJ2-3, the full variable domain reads DSGVTQTPKHLITATGQRVTLRCSPRSGDLSVYWYQQSLDQGLQFLIQYYNGEERAKGNILERFSAQQFPDLHSELNLSSLELGDSALYFCASSVGLGQTDTQYFGPGTRLTVL.

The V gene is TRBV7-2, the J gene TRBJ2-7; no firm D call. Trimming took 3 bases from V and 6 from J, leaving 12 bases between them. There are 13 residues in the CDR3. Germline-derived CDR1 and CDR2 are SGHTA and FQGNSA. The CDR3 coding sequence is TGTGCCAGCAGCTTTAAATTCACTGGCGAGCAGTACTTC. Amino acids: CASSFKFTGEQYF.

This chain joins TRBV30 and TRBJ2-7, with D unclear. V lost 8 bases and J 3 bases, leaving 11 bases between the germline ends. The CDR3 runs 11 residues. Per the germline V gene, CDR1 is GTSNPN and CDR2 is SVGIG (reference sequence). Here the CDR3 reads CATSTGYEQYF. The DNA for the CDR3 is TGTGCCACATCCACTGGCTACGAGCAGTACTTC.

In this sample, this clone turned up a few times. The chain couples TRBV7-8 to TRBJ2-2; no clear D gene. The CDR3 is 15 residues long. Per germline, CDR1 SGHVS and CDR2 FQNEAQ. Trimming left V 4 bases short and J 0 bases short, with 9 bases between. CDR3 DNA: TGTGCCAGCAGCTGGCTTGGCCCGAACACCGGGGAGCTGTTTTTT. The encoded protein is CASSWLGPNTGELFF.

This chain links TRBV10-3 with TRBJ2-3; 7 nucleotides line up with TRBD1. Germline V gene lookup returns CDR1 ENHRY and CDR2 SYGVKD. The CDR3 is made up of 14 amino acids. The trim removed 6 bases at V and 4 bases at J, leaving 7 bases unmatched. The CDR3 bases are TGTGCCATCAGCACAGGGGTGGGGGCAGATACGCAGTATTTT. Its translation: CAISTGVGADTQYF.

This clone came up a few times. CDR3 region: CASSYSTGEQPQHF. The DNA of the CDR3 is TGTGCCAGCAGTTACTCGACAGGGGAACAGCCCCAGCATTTT. V gene TRBV6-5 combines with J gene TRBJ1-5; 8 nucleotides line up with TRBD1. CDR1 MNHEY and CDR2 SVGAGI come from the germline V gene. The CDR3 spans 14 residues. J gave up 7 bases and V 0 bases, and 2 bases lay outside the gene matches.

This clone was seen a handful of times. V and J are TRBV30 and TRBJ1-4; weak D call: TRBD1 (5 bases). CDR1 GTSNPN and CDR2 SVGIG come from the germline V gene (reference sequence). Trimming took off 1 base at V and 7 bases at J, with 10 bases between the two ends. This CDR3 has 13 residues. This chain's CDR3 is CAWSEQAGEKLFF. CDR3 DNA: TGTGCCTGGAGTGAACAGGCGGGTGAAAAACTGTTTTTT.

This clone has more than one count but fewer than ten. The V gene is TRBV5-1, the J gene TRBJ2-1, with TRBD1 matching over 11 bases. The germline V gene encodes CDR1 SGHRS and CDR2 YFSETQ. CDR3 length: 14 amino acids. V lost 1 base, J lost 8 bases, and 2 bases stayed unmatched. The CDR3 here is CASSLRTGGDEQFF. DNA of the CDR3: TGCGCCAGCAGCTTGCGGACAGGGGGCGATGAGCAGTTCTTC.

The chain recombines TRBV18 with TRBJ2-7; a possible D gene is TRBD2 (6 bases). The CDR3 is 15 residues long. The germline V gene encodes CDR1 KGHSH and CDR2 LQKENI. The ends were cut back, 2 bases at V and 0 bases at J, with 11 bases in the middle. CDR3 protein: CASSPGGARSYEQYF. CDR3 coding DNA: TGTGCCAGCTCACCAGGAGGGGCCCGCTCCTACGAGCAGTACTTC. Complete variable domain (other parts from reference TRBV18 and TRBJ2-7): NAGVMQNPRHLVRRRGQEARLRCSPMKGHSHVYWYRQLPEEGLKFMVYLQKENIIDESGMPKERFSAEFPKEGPSILRIQQVVRGDSAAYFCASSPGGARSYEQYFGPGTRLTVT.

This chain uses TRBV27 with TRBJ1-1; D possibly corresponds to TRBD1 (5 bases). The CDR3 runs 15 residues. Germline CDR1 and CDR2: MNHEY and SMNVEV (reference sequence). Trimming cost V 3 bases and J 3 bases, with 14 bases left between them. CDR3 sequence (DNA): TGTGCCAGCAGTTTGCCGGGACGGGGCTACACTGAAGCTTTCTTT. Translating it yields CASSLPGRGYTEAFF.

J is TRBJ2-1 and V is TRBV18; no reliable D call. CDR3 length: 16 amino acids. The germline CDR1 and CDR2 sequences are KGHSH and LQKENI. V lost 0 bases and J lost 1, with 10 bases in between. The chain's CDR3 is CASSPPRTDSYNEQFF. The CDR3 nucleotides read TGTGCCAGCTCACCACCGCGGACGGATTCCTACAATGAGCAGTTCTTC.

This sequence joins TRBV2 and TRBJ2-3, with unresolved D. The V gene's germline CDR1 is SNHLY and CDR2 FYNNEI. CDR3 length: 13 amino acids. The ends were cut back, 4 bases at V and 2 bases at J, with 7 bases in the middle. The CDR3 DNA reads TGTGCCAGCAGTGTGGAAGTCACAGATACGCAGTATTTT. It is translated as CASSVEVTDTQYF.

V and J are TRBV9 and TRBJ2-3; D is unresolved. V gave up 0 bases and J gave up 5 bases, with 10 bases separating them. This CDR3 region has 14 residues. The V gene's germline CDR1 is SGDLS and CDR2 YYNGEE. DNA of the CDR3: TGTGCCAGCAGCGTAGTAGGCTACGGAGATACGCAGTATTTT. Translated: CASSVVGYGDTQYF.

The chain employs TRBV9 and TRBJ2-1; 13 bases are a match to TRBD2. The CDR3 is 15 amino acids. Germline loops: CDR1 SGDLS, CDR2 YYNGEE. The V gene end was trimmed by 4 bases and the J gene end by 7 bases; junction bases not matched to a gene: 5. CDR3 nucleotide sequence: TGTGCCAGCAGCCCCACTAGCGGGGGGGAGAATGAGCAGTTCTTC. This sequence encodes CASSPTSGGENEQFF.

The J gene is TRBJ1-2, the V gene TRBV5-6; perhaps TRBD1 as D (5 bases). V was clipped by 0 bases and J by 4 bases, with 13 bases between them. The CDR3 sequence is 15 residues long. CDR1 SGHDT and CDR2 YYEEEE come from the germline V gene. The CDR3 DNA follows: TGTGCCAGCAGCTTGGCCCGGGACGCGCCCTATGGCTACACCTTC. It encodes CASSLARDAPYGYTF.

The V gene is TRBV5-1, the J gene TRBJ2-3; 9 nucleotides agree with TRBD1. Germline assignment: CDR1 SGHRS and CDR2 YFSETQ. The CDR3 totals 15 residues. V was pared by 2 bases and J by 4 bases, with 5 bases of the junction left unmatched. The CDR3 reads CASSFRDREADTQYF. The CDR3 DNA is TGCGCCAGCAGCTTCCGGGACAGGGAAGCAGATACGCAGTATTTT. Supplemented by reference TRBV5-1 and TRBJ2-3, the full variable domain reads KAGVTQTPRYLIKTRGQQVTLSCSPISGHRSVSWYQQTPGQGLQFLFEYFSETQRNKGNFPGRFSGRQFSNSRSEMNVSTLELGDSALYLCASSFRDREADTQYFGPGTRLTVL.